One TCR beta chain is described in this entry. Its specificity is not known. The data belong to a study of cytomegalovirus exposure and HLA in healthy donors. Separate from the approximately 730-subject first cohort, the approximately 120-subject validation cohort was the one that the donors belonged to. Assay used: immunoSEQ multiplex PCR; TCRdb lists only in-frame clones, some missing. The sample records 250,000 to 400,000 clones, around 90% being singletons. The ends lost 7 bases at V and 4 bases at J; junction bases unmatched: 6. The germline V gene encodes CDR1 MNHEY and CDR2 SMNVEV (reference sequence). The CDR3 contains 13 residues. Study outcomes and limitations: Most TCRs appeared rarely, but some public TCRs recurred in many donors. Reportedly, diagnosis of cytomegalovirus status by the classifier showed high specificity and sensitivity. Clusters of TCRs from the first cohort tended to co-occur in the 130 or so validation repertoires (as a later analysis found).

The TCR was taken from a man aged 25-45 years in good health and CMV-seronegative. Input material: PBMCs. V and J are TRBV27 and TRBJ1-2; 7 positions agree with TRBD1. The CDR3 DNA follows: TGTGCCAGCAACATCCGACAGGGCTATGGCTACACCTTC. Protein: CASNIRQGYGYTF.